A single TCR beta chain is shown here with its context. This table comes from immunoSEQ multiplex PCR, and its TCRdb copy is limited to in-frame clones, with some not included. The table shows about 280,000 clones, with 90% occurring only once. The data stem from a study of blood T cell repertoires in COVID-19. Germline loops: CDR1 MGHDK, CDR2 SYGVNS. V lost 5 bases and J 2 bases, leaving 15 bases between the germline ends. The CDR3 has 15 amino acids. The sequence came from a woman aged 18-29 years with acute COVID-19. Source material: PBMCs or T cells enriched from blood (not recorded which). V gene TRBV25-1 combines with J gene TRBJ1-1, with D perhaps matching TRBD1 (6 bases). The CDR3 sequence is CASSLLDSPNTEAFF. CDR3 nucleotides: TGTGCCAGCAGTCTGTTGGACAGTCCTAACACTGAAGCTTTCTTT. The full variable domain, in which reference TRBV25-1 and TRBJ1-1 provide the parts outside the CDR3, is EADIYQTPRYLVIGTGKKITLECSQTMGHDKMYWYQQDPGMELHLIHYSYGVNSTEKGDLSSESTVSRIRTEHFPLTLESARPSHTSQYLCASSLLDSPNTEAFFGQGTRLTVV.